One T cell receptor (beta chain) is described in this entry. The data stem from a study of radiotherapy plus CTLA-4 blockade in lung cancer. From germline, CDR1 is MDHEN and CDR2 SYDVKM. The CDR3 has 13 residues. V was shortened by 5 bases and J by 6 bases, with 10 bases between the two germline ends. The repertoire was sequenced with immunoSEQ multiplex PCR; TCRdb's copy has only in-frame clones and lacks some. In the table there are under 50,000 clones, 80% to 90% of which are singletons. This material consisted of peripheral blood, taken from a patient treated with radiotherapy plus ipilimumab. The receptor was derived from a human donor with non-small cell lung cancer whose response to radiotherapy plus ipilimumab could not be evaluated. The V call is TRBV28, the J call TRBJ1-4; tentative D call: TRBD1 (5 bases). CDR3 residues: CASSQGRDEKLFF. The DNA for the CDR3 is TGTGCCAGCAGTCAGGGTCGGGATGAAAAACTGTTTTTT. The variable domain in full, completed from reference TRBV28 and TRBJ1-4, reads DVKVTQSSRYLVKRTGEKVFLECVQDMDHENMFWYRQDPGLGLRLIYFSYDVKMKEKGDIPEGYSVSREKKERFSLILESASTNQTSMYLCASSQGRDEKLFFGSGTQLSVL.